The entry below gives a single T cell receptor (beta chain) sequence along with its context. Antigen unknown. The source of the sample is a study of vaccination and CD4 T cells after COVID-19. Study findings and constraints: The appearance of a median approximately 84% of reactive clones in convalescent patients occurred only post-vaccination.

Cultured CD4+ T cells had their DNA profiled by the Oncomine TCR Beta short-read assay. TCRdb itself ran the PCR reads through MiXCR, one entry per CDR3 protein. This sample has over 10,000 distinct CDR3 sequences, with roughly 74% found just once. Treatment indicated: roughly ten-day PBMC culture with coronavirus spike peptide pools or control peptides (ViraFEST assay). Sequencing was done on a sample of CD4+ T cells from blood, cultured in vitro. This sequence originates from a human donor who had recovered from COVID-19.

In nucleotides, the CDR3 is TGCAGCGTTGAGTATCTAGAGCGGGGCGGGGAGACCCAGTACTTC. As protein: CSVEYLERGGETQYF. This chain connects TRBV29-1 to TRBJ2-5; 7 bases fit TRBD2. The CDR3 sequence is 15 residues long. The V gene end was trimmed by 3 bases and the J gene end by 5 bases; junction bases not matched to a gene: 12. The germline CDR1 and CDR2 sequences are SQVTM and ANQGSEA.